Following are 12 T cell receptor beta chains from one sample sequenced in a study of T cells expressing NK-cell markers. TCRdb reprocessed the 5' RACE reads and stores each CDR3 protein as one record, lacking DNA. The sample has 500,000 to 700,000 distinct CDR3 sequences. Input material: blood T cells: a sorted CD56 or NKG2C T cell subset, CD4+ or CD8+ T cells, or bulk PBMC T cells (not recorded which). Receptors originate from a man younger than 30 in good health.

The chain recombines TRBV28 with TRBJ2-3. The CDR3 loop spans 15 amino acids. Germline V gene data show CDR1 as MDHEN and CDR2 as SYDVKM. The CDR3 spells CASSSDTVATDTQYF.

The rearrangement joins TRBV12-3 or TRBV12-4 to TRBJ2-3; the TCRdb call, TRBD2, lacks DNA for checking. The CDR3 length is 17 residues. The CDR3 here is CASSHQREGPMTDTQYF.

The chain has TRBV6-5 and TRBJ1-4; the D call of TRBD1 rests on TCRdb alone, since no DNA is present to check it. This CDR3 is built from 15 residues. Germline V CDR1 and CDR2: MNHEY, SVGAGI. This CDR3 reads CASSYSPGRVEKLFF.

The gene calls are TRBV20-1 and TRBJ2-1; TCRdb lists TRBD1, though no DNA is available to test this call. CDR1 is DFQATT and CDR2 is SNEGSKA in the germline V gene (reference sequence). The CDR3 covers 18 residues. CDR3 residues: CSARDRRFGQGGIYEQFF.

CDR3 sequence reads: CASSLVGGSLTDTQYF. The chain recombines TRBV7-9 with TRBJ2-3; TCRdb lists TRBD2, though no DNA is available to test this call. CDR3 length: 16 residues. The germline gives CDR1 SEHNR, CDR2 FQNEAQ (reference sequence).

CDR3 protein: CASSLEYRTGGLGQFF. The genes are TRBV28 and TRBJ2-1; TCRdb names TRBD1, which stays unverified in the absence of DNA. The germline gives CDR1 MDHEN, CDR2 SYDVKM. The CDR3 has 16 residues.

This rearrangement joins TRBV27 to TRBJ2-3; the TCRdb D gene call, TRBD2, has no DNA to confirm it. CDR3 length: 16 amino acids. Germline V gene lookup returns CDR1 MNHEY and CDR2 SMNVEV (reference sequence). This CDR3 reads CASSLWGLAGSDTQYF.

The chain recombines TRBV18 with TRBJ2-7; without DNA, the TCRdb call of TRBD2 cannot be checked. The germline gives CDR1 KGHSH, CDR2 LQKENI. The CDR3 has 12 amino acids. CDR3 in amino acids: CASSPGGWEQYF.

The chain recombines TRBV7-6 with TRBJ2-3; no DNA is available, so the TRBD2 call from TCRdb remains unchecked. The V gene's germline CDR1 is SGHVS and CDR2 FNYEAQ. The CDR3 totals 18 residues. The CDR3 sequence: CASSLNGAKASPTDTQYF.

The chain uses TRBV5-1 and TRBJ1-4. In germline, CDR1 is SGHRS, CDR2 YFSETQ. This CDR3 contains 14 residues. The CDR3: CASSRGGFSEKLFF.

The chain joins TRBV27 to TRBJ1-4; TCRdb returns TRBD1, unconfirmable since there is no DNA. The CDR3 loop spans 16 amino acids. Germline loops: CDR1 MNHEY, CDR2 SMNVEV (reference sequence). The CDR3 here is CASSLRGDRVSEKLFF.

The chain links TRBV4-1 to TRBJ2-2. This CDR3 is 17 amino acids long. CDR1 MGHRA and CDR2 YSYEKL come from the germline V gene. This CDR3 is CASSQGTGRANTGELFF.